This TCR beta chain was captured by sequencing in a study of blood T cell repertoires in COVID-19. Whole-study context: Specimens from acute and convalescent COVID-19 originated in the United States, Italy and Spain. Sources were T cells, B-cell-depleted T cells, or PBMCs; the material itself was cDNA or gDNA.

The junction had 14 bases not matched to a gene; V was cut back by 5 bases and J by 10 bases. The CDR3 length is 15 residues. From germline, CDR1 is LNHDA and CDR2 SQIVND (reference sequence). The authors' processing: Estimation of nucleated cell counts was performed using reference gene primer amplification. The repertoire was sequenced with immunoSEQ multiplex PCR; TCRdb's copy has only in-frame clones and lacks some. That table gives V, J and clone size, and the DNA gave D and trimming. The table records about 330,000 clones, 88% of them present only once. The chain combines TRBV19 with TRBJ1-1, with 9 bases fitting TRBD1. The source of this sequence is a woman aged 45-59 years with active or convalescent COVID-19. Sequencing was carried out using peripheral blood. CDR3 coding DNA: TGTGCCAGTAGTGGTACGGGACAGGGTAAAGAGGGAGCTTTCTTT. Protein: CASSGTGQGKEGAFF.